This is a list of T cell receptor beta chains from one sample in a study of blood T cell repertoires in COVID-19. Data came from immunoSEQ multiplex PCR; TCRdb stores just in-frame clones and leaves some out. Of 150,000 to 200,000 clones listed, around 75% were seen once; the top ten hold approximately 14%. What was sequenced was peripheral blood. The receptors were sampled from a woman older than 75 with acute or convalescent COVID-19. CDR3s include the opening cysteine and the closing phenylalanine or tryptophan. The order of the fields is clone size, V gene, J gene, D gene, CDR3 DNA, CDR3 protein. The D gene is left open where the match is weak. Where a row states a size, it is once, few, many or the class of an expanded clone; other rows omit it.

NA,TRBV6-6,TRBJ2-7,TRBD1,TGTGCCAGCAGTTACTCGGTTGGACAGGGACTTGGCGAGCAGTACTTC,CASSYSVGQGLGEQYF
NA,TRBV6-6,TRBJ2-7,NA,TGTGCCAGCAGTCCCCAGGGGCCCCCCTACGAGCAGTACTTC,CASSPQGPPYEQYF
NA,TRBV29-1,TRBJ2-6,NA,TGCAGCGTTGGCCAGGGGGGAACTGGGGCCAACGTCCTGACTTTC,CSVGQGGTGANVLTF
NA,TRBV7-8,TRBJ2-2,NA,TGTGCCAGCAGCTTAGCGATGACTAGACGTACCGGGGAGCTGTTTTTT,CASSLAMTRRTGELFF
NA,TRBV13,TRBJ1-4,TRBD1,TGTGCCAGCTCGAAGGGGGCCCTGGCCGAAAAACTGTTTTTT,CASSKGALAEKLFF
NA,TRBV6-6,TRBJ1-2,NA,TGTGCCAGCAGTTACTTCGCGACAGACTATGGCTACACCTTC,CASSYFATDYGYTF
NA,TRBV6-5,TRBJ2-7,TRBD1,TGTGCCAGCAGTTACGGACAGGGTGACTACGAGCAGTACTTC,CASSYGQGDYEQYF
once,TRBV28,TRBJ2-2,NA,TGTGCCAGCAGTATAAACACCGGGGAGCTGTTTTTT,CASSINTGELFF
NA,TRBV5-1,TRBJ2-3,NA,TGCGCCAGCAGCTTACCCGGTACTAGCACAGATACGCAGTATTTT,CASSLPGTSTDTQYF
NA,TRBV6-6,TRBJ1-4,NA,TGTGCCAGCAGACCCCGGGGGGGGAAACTGTTTTTT,CASRPRGGKLFF
NA,TRBV5-1,TRBJ1-3,NA,TGCGCCAGCAGCTTGGAATTTGGCAACTCTGGAAACACCATATATTTT,CASSLEFGNSGNTIYF
NA,TRBV3-1/TRBV3-2,TRBJ1-1,TRBD1,TGTGCCAGCAGCCAGGGGACAGGGAAAGGCACTGAAGCTTTCTTT,CASSQGTGKGTEAFF
once,TRBV18,TRBJ1-2,TRBD1,TGTGCCAGCTCACCTTCAACCGGACAGGGAGCTAACTATGGCTACACCTTC,CASSPSTGQGANYGYTF
NA,TRBV20-1,TRBJ2-2,TRBD2,TGCAGTGCTAGTGGACTAGTCACCGGGGAGCTGTTTTTT,CSASGLVTGELFF
NA,TRBV30,TRBJ1-3,NA,TGTGCCTGGAGCATTCCTGGGCTCTTCTCTGGAAACACCATATATTTT,CAWSIPGLFSGNTIYF
NA,TRBV5-6,TRBJ2-3,TRBD2,TGTGCCAGCAGCTTGGGGGCTAGCGGGCGCACAGATACGCAGTATTTT,CASSLGASGRTDTQYF
NA,TRBV28,TRBJ1-1,NA,TGTGCCAGCAGTTTAATCGGCGGGAGAGAAGCTTTCTTT,CASSLIGGREAFF
once,TRBV5-1,TRBJ1-4,NA,TGCGCCAGCAGCTCCGGGGTCCGTAATGAAAAACTGTTTTTT,CASSSGVRNEKLFF
once,TRBV13,TRBJ2-7,NA,TGTGCCAGCAGCTTCAGGACTGCAGTCTACGAGCAGTACTTC,CASSFRTAVYEQYF
NA,TRBV6-6,TRBJ2-2,NA,TGTGCCAGCAGTTACCAGGAATCCGGGGAGCTGTTTTTT,CASSYQESGELFF
once,TRBV3-1/TRBV3-2,TRBJ1-2,NA,TGTGCCAGCAGCCCGCGGACAGAGGCCTATGGCTACACCTTC,CASSPRTEAYGYTF
NA,TRBV4-1,TRBJ1-6,NA,TGCGCCAGCAGCCAAGTTCATGTTTCACCCCTCCACTTT,CASSQVHVSPLHF
NA,TRBV6-5,TRBJ2-3,TRBD1,TGTGCCAGCAGTTACTCGCGGACAGGGCAGTTGGATACGCAGTATTTT,CASSYSRTGQLDTQYF
NA,TRBV29-1,TRBJ1-2,TRBD1,TGCAGCGCCTTCGACAGGGTTGGAGGCTACACCTTC,CSAFDRVGGYTF
few,TRBV5-6,TRBJ1-2,TRBD1,TGTGCCAGCAGCACCCTTGACAGGGACTATGGCTACACCTTC,CASSTLDRDYGYTF
few,TRBV30,TRBJ2-7,TRBD1,TGTGCCTGGAGTGAGACAGGGTTAATCGGAGCCTACGAGCAGTACTTC,CAWSETGLIGAYEQYF
NA,TRBV27,TRBJ1-6,NA,TGTGCCAGCAGTCCGCTGGGGGCTAATTCACCCCTCCACTTT,CASSPLGANSPLHF
NA,TRBV4-1,TRBJ1-5,NA,TGCGCCAGCAGCCAAGATTCGGTGGCGGGGGGTTGGAGCAATCAGCCCCAGCATTTT,CASSQDSVAGGWSNQPQHF
NA,TRBV19,TRBJ1-5,TRBD1,TGTGCCAGTAGTATCCGGGACAGCTTCGGGCCCCAGCATTTT,CASSIRDSFGPQHF
few,TRBV7-9,TRBJ2-3,NA,TGTGCCAGCAGTCCCCAGGGAGATACGCAGTATTTT,CASSPQGDTQYF
NA,TRBV5-1,TRBJ1-1,NA,TGCGCCAGCAGCTTGAGTGAGGAGGGCACTGAAGCTTTCTTT,CASSLSEEGTEAFF
once,TRBV28,TRBJ2-1,TRBD1,TGTGCCAGCAGTTTGTGGACAGGGGGGGCCAATGAGCAGTTCTTC,CASSLWTGGANEQFF
NA,TRBV15,TRBJ2-7,TRBD2,TGTGCCACCAGCTGGACTAGCGGGGTCTTAGAGCAGTACTTC,CATSWTSGVLEQYF
NA,TRBV30,TRBJ1-1,TRBD1,TGTGCCTGGAGTAGGGGACAGATGAACACTGAAGCTTTCTTT,CAWSRGQMNTEAFF
NA,TRBV3-1/TRBV3-2,TRBJ2-1,NA,TGTGCCAGCAGCCAAGAAGCGACCCCCTACAATGAGCAGTTCTTC,CASSQEATPYNEQFF
few,TRBV27,TRBJ1-4,TRBD1,TGTGCCAGCAGAGACAGGGGTGCAACTAATGAAAAACTGTTTTTT,CASRDRGATNEKLFF
NA,TRBV7-9,TRBJ1-2,NA,TGTGCCAGCAGCTTACTCGCGGGCGATGGCTACACCTTC,CASSLLAGDGYTF
NA,TRBV7-2,TRBJ2-7,TRBD2,TGTGCCAGCAGCTCGCGCGGGACTAGCTCCTACGAGCAGTACTTC,CASSSRGTSSYEQYF
NA,TRBV7-6,TRBJ2-1,TRBD2,TGTGCCAGCAGCCCTCGTAGCGGGAGGGCCCCCAATGAGCAGTTCTTC,CASSPRSGRAPNEQFF
NA,TRBV3-1/TRBV3-2,TRBJ2-6,NA,TGTGCCAGCAGTCAAACAGGGTCTGGGGCCAACGTCCTGACTTTC,CASSQTGSGANVLTF
NA,TRBV10-1,TRBJ2-1,TRBD2,TGCGCCAGCAGTCCTTCTAGCGGGGGCCGAAGGGATGAGCAGTTCTTC,CASSPSSGGRRDEQFF
once,TRBV11-2,TRBJ1-3,NA,TGTGCCAGCAGTGAACAGGGCCCTGGAAACACCATATATTTT,CASSEQGPGNTIYF
NA,TRBV19,TRBJ1-6,NA,TGTGCCAGTAGTATGGGAACAGGGAAAATCTCACCCCTCCACTTT,CASSMGTGKISPLHF
NA,TRBV7-6,TRBJ1-6,TRBD1,TGTGCCAGCAGCTTAGCGGGACAGGGGAATTCACCCCTCCACTTT,CASSLAGQGNSPLHF
once,TRBV6-5,TRBJ1-1,TRBD1,TGTGCCAGCAGTCGGACAGGCGGGGCGAACACTGAAGCTTTCTTT,CASSRTGGANTEAFF
NA,TRBV6-5,TRBJ2-1,TRBD1,TGTGCCAGCATCCGAACGGGACAGGGGGCATATGAGCAGTTCTTC,CASIRTGQGAYEQFF
NA,TRBV2,TRBJ2-2,NA,TGTGCCTGTACTGGAAGGACACCTGCCGGGGAGCTGTTTTTT,CACTGRTPAGELFF
NA,TRBV11-2,TRBJ1-1,TRBD1,TGTGCCAGCAGCTCTCGACAGGGGCAAGAAGCTTTCTTT,CASSSRQGQEAFF
NA,TRBV2,TRBJ1-2,TRBD1,TGTGCCAGCAGGGTATTACAGGGGGCCTATGGCTACACCTTC,CASRVLQGAYGYTF
once,TRBV12-3/TRBV12-4,TRBJ1-3,NA,TGTGCCAGCAAACAGAACTCTGGAAACACCATATATTTT,CASKQNSGNTIYF
NA,TRBV6-2/TRBV6-3,TRBJ1-1,NA,TGTGCCAGCAGTCTACGGGGGATGACTGAAGCTTTCTTT,CASSLRGMTEAFF
NA,TRBV18,TRBJ2-7,NA,TGTGCCAGCTCACCACCGGACAGTACCTACGAGCAGTACTTC,CASSPPDSTYEQYF
NA,TRBV28,TRBJ2-7,TRBD1,TGTGCCAGCAGTTCGGGACAGAGTCTCGAGCAGTACTTC,CASSSGQSLEQYF
NA,TRBV2,TRBJ2-7,NA,TGTGCCAGCAGTGAATTGGCTAGCGTTAGGCAGTACTTC,CASSELASVRQYF
NA,TRBV6-5,TRBJ1-3,NA,TGTGCCAGCAGTTACGGGGCTTACTCTGGAAACACCATATATTTT,CASSYGAYSGNTIYF